The clone carrying this T cell receptor beta chain was recorded a few times. Antigen unknown. For the second PCR, which ran for about 7 to 11 cycles, a sample-barcoded 5' primer and a J-beta primer mix were used. Each cDNA molecule, via a template-switch adaptor with 12 random nucleotides, was tagged. TCRdb re-called the 5' RACE reads with MiXCR, one entry per CDR3 protein. The table has about 1.5 million distinct CDR3 sequences, around 40% seen once. This entry comes from a study of blood T cells in healthy people across ages. Study summary: About one barcoded beta molecule per two T cells was the capture yield of template switching.

Germline loops: CDR1 MDHEN, CDR2 SYDVKM. V was clipped by 4 bases and J by 5 bases, with 14 bases between them. The CDR3 spans 14 residues. Study-wide points: Whereas aged donors had fewer naive CD4+ cells, long-lived donors had more of them and higher diversity.

PBMCs numbering at least 6 million were isolated per sample. The sequence was collected from a woman under 30 in good health. Sequences were obtained from blood. V and J are TRBV28 and TRBJ2-5; D gene ambiguous. The CDR3 DNA is TGTGCCAGCAGTTCTGGGTGGGTTGGGGAGACCCAGTACTTC. It yields the protein CASSSGWVGETQYF.